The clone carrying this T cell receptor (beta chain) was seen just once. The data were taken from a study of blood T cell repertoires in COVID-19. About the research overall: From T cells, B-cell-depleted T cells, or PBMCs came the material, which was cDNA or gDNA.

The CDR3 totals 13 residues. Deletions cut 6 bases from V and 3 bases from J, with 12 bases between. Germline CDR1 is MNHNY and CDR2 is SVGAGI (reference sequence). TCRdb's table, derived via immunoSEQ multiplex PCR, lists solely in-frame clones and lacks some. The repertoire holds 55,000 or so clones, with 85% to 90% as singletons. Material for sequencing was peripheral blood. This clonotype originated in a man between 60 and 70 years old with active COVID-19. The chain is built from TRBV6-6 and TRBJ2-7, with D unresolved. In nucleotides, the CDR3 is TGTGCCAGCAGCCCCCCTACGGGCTACGAGCAGTACTTC. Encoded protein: CASSPPTGYEQYF.